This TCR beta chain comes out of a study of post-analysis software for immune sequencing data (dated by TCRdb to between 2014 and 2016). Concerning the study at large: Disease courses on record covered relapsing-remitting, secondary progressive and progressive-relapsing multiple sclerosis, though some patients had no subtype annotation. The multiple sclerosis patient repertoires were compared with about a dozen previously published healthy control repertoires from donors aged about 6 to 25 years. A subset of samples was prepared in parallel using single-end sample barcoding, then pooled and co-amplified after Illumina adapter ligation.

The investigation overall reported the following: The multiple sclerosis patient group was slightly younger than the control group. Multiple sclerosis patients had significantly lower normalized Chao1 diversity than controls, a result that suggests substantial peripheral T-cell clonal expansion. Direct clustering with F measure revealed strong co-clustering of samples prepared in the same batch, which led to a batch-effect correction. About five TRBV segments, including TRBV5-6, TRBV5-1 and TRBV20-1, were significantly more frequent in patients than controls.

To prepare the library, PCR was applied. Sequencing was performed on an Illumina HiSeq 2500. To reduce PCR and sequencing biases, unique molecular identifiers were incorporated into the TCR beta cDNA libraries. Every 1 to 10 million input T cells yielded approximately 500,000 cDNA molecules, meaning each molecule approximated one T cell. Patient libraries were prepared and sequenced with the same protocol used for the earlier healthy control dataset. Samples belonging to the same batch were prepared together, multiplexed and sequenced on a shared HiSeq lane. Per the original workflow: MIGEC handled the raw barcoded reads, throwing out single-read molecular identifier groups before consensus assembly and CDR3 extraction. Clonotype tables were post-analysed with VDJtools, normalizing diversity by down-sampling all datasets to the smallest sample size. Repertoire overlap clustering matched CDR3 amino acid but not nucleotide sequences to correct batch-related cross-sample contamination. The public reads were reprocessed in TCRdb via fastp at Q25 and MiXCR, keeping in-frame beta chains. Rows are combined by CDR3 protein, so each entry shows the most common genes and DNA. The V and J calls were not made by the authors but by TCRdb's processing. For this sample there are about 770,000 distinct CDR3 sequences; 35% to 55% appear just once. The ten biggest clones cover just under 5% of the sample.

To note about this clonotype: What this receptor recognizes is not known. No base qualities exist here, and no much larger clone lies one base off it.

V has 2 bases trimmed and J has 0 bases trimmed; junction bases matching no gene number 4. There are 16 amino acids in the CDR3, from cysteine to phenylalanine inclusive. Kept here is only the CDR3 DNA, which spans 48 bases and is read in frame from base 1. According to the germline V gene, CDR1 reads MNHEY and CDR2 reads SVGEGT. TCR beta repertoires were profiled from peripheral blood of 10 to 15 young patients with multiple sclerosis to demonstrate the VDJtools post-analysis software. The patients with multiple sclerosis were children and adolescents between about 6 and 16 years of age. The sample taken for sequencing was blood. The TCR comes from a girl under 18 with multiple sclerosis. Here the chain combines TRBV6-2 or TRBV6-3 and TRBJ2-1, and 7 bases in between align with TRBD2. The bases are TGTGCCAGCAGTTACAGGGAGGGACTCTCCTACAATGAGCAGTTCTTC. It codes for CASSYREGLSYNEQFF.